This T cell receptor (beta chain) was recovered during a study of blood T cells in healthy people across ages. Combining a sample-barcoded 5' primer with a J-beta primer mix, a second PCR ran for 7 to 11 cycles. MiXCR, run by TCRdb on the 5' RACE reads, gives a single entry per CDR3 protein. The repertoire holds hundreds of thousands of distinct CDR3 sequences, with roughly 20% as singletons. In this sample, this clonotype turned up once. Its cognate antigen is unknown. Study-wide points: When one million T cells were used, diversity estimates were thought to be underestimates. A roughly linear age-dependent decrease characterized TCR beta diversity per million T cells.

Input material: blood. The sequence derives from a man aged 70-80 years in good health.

The CDR3: CASSLQTGNRNTEAFF. The CDR3 DNA follows: TGTGCCAGCAGCCTACAGACAGGGAATAGGAACACTGAAGCTTTCTTT. The chain couples TRBV7-8 to TRBJ1-1; 7 nucleotides align to TRBD1. The CDR3 loop spans 16 amino acids. Losses at the gene ends were 5 bases for V and 1 base for J; bases not matched to a gene: 10. CDR1 is SGHVS, CDR2 FQNEAQ, per germline.